These 31 T cell receptor beta chains were sequenced from one sample in a study of long-term antiretroviral therapy in people with HIV. The run of the v3.0 immunoSEQ assay was at survey level. Data came from immunoSEQ multiplex PCR; TCRdb stores just in-frame clones and leaves some out. The table records about 26,000 clones, about 88% of them present only once. Sequencing used unsorted PBMCs, obtained approximately 2.6 years after starting antiretroviral therapy. These receptors came from a man aged 35 to 55 with HIV.

This chain uses TRBV11-2 with TRBJ2-7, with 8 bases identical to TRBD1. Germline V gene data show CDR1 as SGHAT and CDR2 as FQNNGV. V lost 4 bases and J lost 7; bases outside the gene matches: 6. The CDR3 is 13 amino acids. DNA of the CDR3: TGTGCCAGCAGCTCCGGACAGGGTAGGGAGCAGTACTTC. It codes for CASSSGQGREQYF. The variable domain in full, with the rest retrieved from reference TRBV11-2 and TRBJ2-7, is EAGVAQSPRYKIIEKRQSVAFWCNPISGHATLYWYQQILGQGPKLLIQFQNNGVVDDSQLPKDRFSAERLKGVDSTLKIQPAKLEDSAVYLCASSSGQGREQYFGPGTRLTVT.

V and J are TRBV19 and TRBJ2-2, with a weak D call TRBD2 (5 bases). The CDR3 spans 14 residues. Trimming left V 6 bases short and J 0 bases short, with 8 bases between. Germline V lookup: CDR1 LNHDA, CDR2 SQIVND (reference sequence). This CDR3 is CASRERTNTGELFF. CDR3 nucleotide sequence: TGTGCCAGTAGGGAGCGGACGAACACCGGGGAGCTGTTTTTT.

The genes are TRBV18 and TRBJ1-1, with D possibly being TRBD1 (6 bases). The CDR3 spans 14 residues. The V end lost 2 bases, the J end lost 1 base, and 8 bases lay between the germline ends. Germline lookup yields CDR1 KGHSH and CDR2 LQKENI. The CDR3 DNA sequence: TGTGCCAGCTCACCATCGACAGGGAACACTGAAGCTTTCTTT. It encodes CASSPSTGNTEAFF. Full variable domain (outside the CDR3, taken from reference TRBV18 and TRBJ1-1): NAGVMQNPRHLVRRRGQEARLRCSPMKGHSHVYWYRQLPEEGLKFMVYLQKENIIDESGMPKERFSAEFPKEGPSILRIQQVVRGDSAAYFCASSPSTGNTEAFFGQGTRLTVV.

The CDR3 sequence is CASSIPTGFTDTQYF. In DNA form, the CDR3 reads TGTGCCAGTAGTATTCCGACCGGGTTCACAGATACGCAGTATTTT. V and J are TRBV19 and TRBJ2-3; no clear D. V shed 3 bases and J shed 2 bases, with 12 bases lying between them. The CDR3 has 15 amino acids. CDR1 LNHDA and CDR2 SQIVND come from the germline V gene (reference sequence).

This clone appeared once. A read error may produce the germline difference seen at one junction end. V and J are TRBV28 and TRBJ1-5, with D maybe TRBD1 (6 bases). Germline V gene lookup returns CDR1 MDHEN and CDR2 SYDVKM. The CDR3 consists of 14 residues. Here the CDR3 DNA reads TGTGCCAGCAGGGCAGGACAGCTCAATCGGCCCCAGCATTTT. Residues: CASRAGQLNRPQHF.

The V and J genes are TRBV28 and TRBJ2-5; D is possibly TRBD1 or TRBD2 (5 bases each). Germline V lookup: CDR1 MDHEN, CDR2 SYDVKM. The V end was cut by 6 bases, the J end by 2 bases, with 16 bases between. The CDR3 consists of 15 residues. The CDR3 spells CASRTASGLQETQYF. The CDR3 region has the DNA TGTGCCAGCAGGACGGCGTCGGGGCTTCAAGAGACCCAGTACTTC.

This clone was detected only a few times. V is TRBV5-1 and J is TRBJ1-2, with 9 bases identical to TRBD1. The CDR3 has 15 amino acids. V shed 4 bases, J shed 7 bases, and the junction held 11 bases outside the gene matches. CDR1 SGHRS and CDR2 YFSETQ come from the germline V gene. This CDR3 is CASSPRDRAIGGYTF. CDR3 nucleotides: TGCGCCAGCAGCCCCCGGGACAGGGCAATTGGTGGCTACACCTTC. The complete variable domain, with remaining parts taken from reference TRBV5-1 and TRBJ1-2, reads KAGVTQTPRYLIKTRGQQVTLSCSPISGHRSVSWYQQTPGQGLQFLFEYFSETQRNKGNFPGRFSGRQFSNSRSEMNVSTLELGDSALYLCASSPRDRAIGGYTFGSGTRLTVV.

The rearrangement joins TRBV7-9 to TRBJ2-7; possibly TRBD1 for D (6 bases). V lost 4 bases, J lost 4 bases, and 11 bases lay in between. Germline CDR1 and CDR2: SEHNR and FQNEAQ (reference sequence). This CDR3 region has 13 residues. In nucleotides, the CDR3 is TGTGCCAGCAGCTCTCAAGGGGGATACGAGCAGTACTTC. This sequence encodes CASSSQGGYEQYF.

The chain links TRBV14 to TRBJ2-5, with a weak D call TRBD2 (7 bases). The CDR3 consists of 18 residues. Germline-derived CDR1 and CDR2 are SGHDN and FVKESK. Trimming removed 3 bases from V and 4 bases from J, with 24 bases in between. The CDR3 is CASSQFKTGGRGGETQYF. The CDR3, as DNA: TGTGCCAGCAGCCAGTTCAAGACGGGGGGCAGAGGCGGAGAGACCCAGTACTTC.

V and J are TRBV6-8 and TRBJ1-2; the D is unclear. This CDR3 comprises 12 residues. Germline V lookup: CDR1 MNHGY, CDR2 SAAAGT. Trimming shortened V by 7 bases and J by 8 bases, and 14 bases separated the two germline ends. CDR3 sequence reads: CASNDWCEGYTF. In DNA, the CDR3 is TGTGCCAGCAACGACTGGTGCGAGGGCTACACCTTC.

V and J are TRBV7-3 and TRBJ2-1; TRBD2 matches 16 bases. V dropped 5 bases and J dropped 1; count of bases not matched to a gene: 8. Germline V gene lookup returns CDR1 SGHTA and CDR2 FQGTGA. CDR3 length: 19 amino acids. DNA for the CDR3: TGTGCCAGCAGCCCCGGGACTAGCGGGGGGGCGAGGTCCTACAATGAGCAGTTCTTC. Its translation is CASSPGTSGGARSYNEQFF.

The rearrangement uses TRBV4-1 and TRBJ1-5, with D maybe TRBD1 (5 bases). V lost 1 base and J 0 bases, leaving 10 bases between the germline ends. The CDR3 has 16 residues. Germline assignment: CDR1 MGHRA and CDR2 YSYEKL. CDR3 protein: CASSQGQLLSNQPQHF. The CDR3 DNA reads as TGCGCCAGCAGCCAAGGACAGCTACTTAGCAATCAGCCCCAGCATTTT.

This chain uses TRBV11-1 with TRBJ2-7; 8 bases are shared with TRBD1. This CDR3 spans 13 amino acids. With V trimmed by 5 bases and J by 6 bases, 6 bases remained unmatched. Germline lookup yields CDR1 SGHAT and CDR2 FQDESV (reference sequence). The CDR3 spells CASSLTGDLEQYF. The CDR3 bases are TGTGCCAGCAGCCTGACAGGGGATCTCGAGCAGTACTTC.

CDR3 in DNA: TGTGCCAGCAGAACTAGCGGGGGCTTGGGCGATACGCAGTATTTT. It yields the protein CASRTSGGLGDTQYF. The chain employs TRBV28 and TRBJ2-3; 11 bases match TRBD2. Germline assignment: CDR1 MDHEN and CDR2 SYDVKM. The CDR3 extends over 15 amino acids. V lost 6 bases and J lost 6; bases outside the gene matches: 8.

The J gene is TRBJ1-5, the V gene TRBV30, with D possibly TRBD1 on 5 matching bases. CDR1 and CDR2 from the germline V gene are GTSNPN and SVGIG (reference sequence). The CDR3 is made up of 15 amino acids. Trimming stripped 3 bases from V and 6 bases from J, with 18 bases between. CDR3 coding DNA: TGTGCCTGGAGCACCCCGGGGGGGGGAGGTCAGCCCCAGCATTTT. Translating gives CAWSTPGGGGQPQHF.

This clone appeared a few times. The gene calls are TRBV30 and TRBJ1-2; possibly TRBD1 for D (5 bases). Germline lookup yields CDR1 GTSNPN and CDR2 SVGIG (reference sequence). V was shortened by 1 base and J by 4 bases, with 13 bases between the two germline ends. The CDR3 covers 14 residues. The CDR3 DNA reads TGTGCCTGGAGTGAATCCGACAGATTCTATGGCTACACCTTC. Translating gives CAWSESDRFYGYTF.

The rearrangement joins TRBV10-2 to TRBJ2-5, with TRBD2 identical over 9 bases. The germline CDR1 and CDR2 sequences are WSHSY and SAAADI. J gave up 5 bases and V 9 bases, and 7 bases lay outside the gene matches. The CDR3 is made up of 13 amino acids. Written as DNA, the CDR3 is TGCGCCAGTATTAGCGGGGGAAAGGAGACCCAGTACTTC. It translates to CASISGGKETQYF.

The CDR3 here is CASSRYSGEQYF. In DNA, the CDR3 is TGTGCCAGCAGCCGATACTCGGGCGAGCAGTACTTC. The chain employs TRBV7-9 and TRBJ2-7, with D unresolved. This CDR3 has 12 residues. Trimming removed 5 bases from V and 6 bases from J, with 11 bases in between. Looked up from germline, CDR1 is SEHNR and CDR2 is FQNEAQ (reference sequence).

The rearrangement links TRBV7-2 to TRBJ2-7, with D unclear. Trimming shortened V by 2 bases and J by 4 bases, and 18 bases separated the two germline ends. CDR1 and CDR2 from the germline V gene are SGHTA and FQGNSA. The CDR3 contains 16 residues. CDR3 bases: TGTGCCAGCAGCTTAACCCGTCCAGCCTTCGGATACGAGCAGTACTTC. It translates to CASSLTRPAFGYEQYF.

This chain connects TRBV4-3 to TRBJ1-4; no reliable D call. Trimming removed 0 bases from V and 6 bases from J, with 11 bases in between. The germline V gene encodes CDR1 LGHNA and CDR2 YSLEER. There are 15 residues in the CDR3. The CDR3 DNA sequence: TGCGCCAGCAGCCAAGATCCAGGTTTGGATGAAAAACTGTTTTTT. Protein: CASSQDPGLDEKLFF.

The rearrangement links TRBV5-6 to TRBJ1-2; 10 bases are a match to TRBD1. V gave up 4 bases and J gave up 3 bases; unmatched junction bases: 9. Looked up from germline, CDR1 is SGHDT and CDR2 is YYEEEE. The CDR3 consists of 16 residues. The DNA for the CDR3 is TGTGCCAGCAGCCCTGTCTGGGGGACAGGGGACTATGGCTACACCTTC. This gives the protein CASSPVWGTGDYGYTF.

V and J are TRBV10-1 and TRBJ2-1; D is unresolved. The length of the CDR3 is 14 residues. From germline, CDR1 is WNHNN and CDR2 SYGVQD (reference sequence). The V gene lost 4 bases and the J gene lost 4 bases, with 11 bases spanning the gap. CDR3 loop: CASSGSRQYNEQFF. The DNA for the CDR3 is TGCGCCAGCAGTGGATCCCGTCAATACAATGAGCAGTTCTTC.

The chain combines TRBV5-1 with TRBJ1-2; TRBD1 matches 9 bases. The CDR3 runs to 16 residues. Trimming cost V 0 bases and J 1 base; bases outside gene matches: 4. Per the germline V gene, CDR1 is SGHRS and CDR2 is YFSETQ. In nucleotides, the CDR3 is TGCGCCAGCAGCTTGGCCGGGACAGGGCTTAACTATGGCTACACCTTC. Translation: CASSLAGTGLNYGYTF.

The chain recombines TRBV5-1 with TRBJ1-2, with no clear D. Trimming took off 2 bases at V and 4 bases at J, with 15 bases between the two ends. CDR3 length: 15 residues. Germline loops: CDR1 SGHRS, CDR2 YFSETQ. The CDR3 spells CASSFANHGTYGYTF. CDR3 nucleotide sequence: TGCGCCAGCAGCTTCGCTAACCACGGTACCTATGGCTACACCTTC.

The chain employs TRBV4-3 and TRBJ1-2, with D possibly being TRBD1 (5 bases). Germline CDR1 reads LGHNA; CDR2 reads YSLEER. V was trimmed by 0 bases and J by 5 bases, leaving 19 bases between them. CDR3 length: 17 residues. CDR3 DNA sequence: TGCGCCAGCAGCCAAGAGGAGGGGTTGGTTTCTCGGTATGGCTACACCTTC. This sequence encodes CASSQEEGLVSRYGYTF.

The chain combines TRBV5-8 with TRBJ2-3; D remains unclear. V dropped 4 bases and J dropped 0 bases, with 12 bases sitting between them. Germline V gene sequence: CDR1 SGHTS, CDR2 YDEGEE. The CDR3 contains 15 residues. The CDR3 bases are TGTGCCAGCAGCACGGCCCTGACTAGCACAGATACGCAGTATTTT. Amino acid sequence: CASSTALTSTDTQYF.

The chain joins TRBV2 to TRBJ2-7; D may be TRBD1 or TRBD2 (5 bases each). V dropped 7 bases and J dropped 0 bases, with 19 bases sitting between them. The CDR3 extends over 16 amino acids. Germline CDR1 and CDR2: SNHLY and FYNNEI. CDR3 sequence (DNA): TGTGCCAGCAAACTTTTAGGGACGGGAAGCTCCTACGAGCAGTACTTC. Its translation is CASKLLGTGSSYEQYF. Drawing the rest from reference TRBV2 and TRBJ2-7, the complete variable domain is EPEVTQTPSHQVTQMGQEVILRCVPISNHLYFYWYRQILGQKVEFLVSFYNNEISEKSEIFDDQFSVERPDGSNFTLKIRSTKLEDSAMYFCASKLLGTGSSYEQYFGPGTRLTVT.

The rearrangement uses TRBV19 and TRBJ1-5; TRBD1 aligns across 12 bases. This CDR3 region has 17 residues. Germline trimming cut 4 bases from V and 7 bases from J; bases unmatched to any gene: 11. Germline V gives CDR1 LNHDA, CDR2 SQIVND (reference sequence). The CDR3 nucleotides read TGTGCCAGTAGTACTCTCCGGGGACAGGGGGCTAGGCAGCCCCAGCATTTT. Translated, it gives CASSTLRGQGARQPQHF.

CDR3 residues: CASSPTGGGEKLFF. The CDR3 coding sequence is TGCGCCAGCAGCCCCACAGGGGGCGGTGAAAAACTGTTTTTT. The genes are TRBV5-1 and TRBJ1-4, with 9 bases matching TRBD1. In germline, CDR1 is SGHRS, CDR2 YFSETQ. The CDR3 is 14 residues long. V lost 4 bases, J lost 7 bases, and 5 bases stayed unmatched.

This chain connects TRBV7-9 to TRBJ1-1; D uncertain. This CDR3 is 15 amino acids long. V lost 5 bases and J 5 bases, leaving 18 bases between the germline ends. Germline V gives CDR1 SEHNR, CDR2 FQNEAQ (reference sequence). The chain's CDR3 is CASSESGGTGTEAFF. In nucleotides, the CDR3 is TGTGCCAGCAGCGAGTCAGGAGGAACGGGGACTGAAGCTTTCTTT. Combining the CDR3 with reference TRBV7-9 and TRBJ1-1 gives the whole variable domain DTGVSQNPRHKITKRGQNVTFRCDPISEHNRLYWYRQTLGQGPEFLTYFQNEAQLEKSRLLSDRFSAERPKGSFSTLEIQRTEQGDSAMYLCASSESGGTGTEAFFGQGTRLTVV.

This clone has more than one count but fewer than ten. The chain joins TRBV6-1 to TRBJ1-2; 8 positions match TRBD1. CDR1 is MNHNS, CDR2 SASEGT, per germline. Trimming removed 3 bases from V and 7 bases from J; junction bases left unmatched: 10. The CDR3 is 15 amino acids. CDR3 sequence (DNA): TGTGCCAGCAGTGACAACCCAGGGACAGGTGGTGGCTACACCTTC. The encoded protein is CASSDNPGTGGGYTF.